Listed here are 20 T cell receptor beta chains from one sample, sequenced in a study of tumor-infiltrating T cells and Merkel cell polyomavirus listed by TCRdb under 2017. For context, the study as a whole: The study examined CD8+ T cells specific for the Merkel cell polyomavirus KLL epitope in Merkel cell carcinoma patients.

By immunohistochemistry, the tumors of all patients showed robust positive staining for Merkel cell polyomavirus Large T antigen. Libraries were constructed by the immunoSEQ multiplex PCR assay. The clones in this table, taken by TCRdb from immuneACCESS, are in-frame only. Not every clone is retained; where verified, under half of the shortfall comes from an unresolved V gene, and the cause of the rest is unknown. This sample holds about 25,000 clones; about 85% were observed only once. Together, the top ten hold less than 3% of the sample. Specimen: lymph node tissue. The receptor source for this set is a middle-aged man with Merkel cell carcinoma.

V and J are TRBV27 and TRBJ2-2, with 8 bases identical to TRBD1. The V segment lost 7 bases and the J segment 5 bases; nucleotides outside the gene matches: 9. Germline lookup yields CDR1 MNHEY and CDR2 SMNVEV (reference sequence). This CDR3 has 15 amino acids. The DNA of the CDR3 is TGTGCCAGCACCTACGACAGGGGTGGGACCGGGGAGCTGTTTTTT. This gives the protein CASTYDRGGTGELFF.

Here the CDR3 DNA reads TGTGCCAGCAGTTACGCCGGGACAGGACGCCAAGAGACCCAGTACTTC. Protein: CASSYAGTGRQETQYF. The chain employs TRBV6-5 and TRBJ2-5; 8 positions agree with TRBD1. CDR1 MNHEY and CDR2 SVGAGI come from the germline V gene. The CDR3 is 16 residues long. V lost 2 bases to trimming and J lost 1 base; unmatched junction nucleotides: 6.

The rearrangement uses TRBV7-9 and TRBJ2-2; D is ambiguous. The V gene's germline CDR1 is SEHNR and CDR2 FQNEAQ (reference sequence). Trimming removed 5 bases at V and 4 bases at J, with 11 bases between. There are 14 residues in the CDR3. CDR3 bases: TGTGCCAGCAGCCCAACAGCTTTCACCGGGGAGCTGTTTTTT. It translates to CASSPTAFTGELFF.

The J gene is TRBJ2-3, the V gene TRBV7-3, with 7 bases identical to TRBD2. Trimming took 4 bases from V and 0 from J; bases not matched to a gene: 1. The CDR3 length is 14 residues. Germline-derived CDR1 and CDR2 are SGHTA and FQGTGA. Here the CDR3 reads CASSSSGSTDTQYF. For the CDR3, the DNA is TGTGCCAGCAGCTCTAGCGGTAGCACAGATACGCAGTATTTT.

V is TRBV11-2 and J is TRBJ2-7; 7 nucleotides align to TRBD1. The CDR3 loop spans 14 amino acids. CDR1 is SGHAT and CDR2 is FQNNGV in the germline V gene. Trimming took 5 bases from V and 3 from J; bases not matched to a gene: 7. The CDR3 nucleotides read TGTGCCAGCAGCCCCCGACAGGGAAACTACGAGCAGTACTTC. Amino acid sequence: CASSPRQGNYEQYF.

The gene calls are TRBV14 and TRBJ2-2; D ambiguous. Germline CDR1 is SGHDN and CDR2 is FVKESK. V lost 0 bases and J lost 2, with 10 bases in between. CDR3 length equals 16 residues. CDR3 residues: CASSQEFVFNTGELFF. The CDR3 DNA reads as TGTGCCAGCAGCCAAGAATTTGTATTTAACACCGGGGAGCTGTTTTTT.

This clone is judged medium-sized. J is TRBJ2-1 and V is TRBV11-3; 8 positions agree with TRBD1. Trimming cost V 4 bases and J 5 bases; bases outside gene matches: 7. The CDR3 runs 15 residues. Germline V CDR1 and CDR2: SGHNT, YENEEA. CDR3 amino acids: CASSSRQGYHNEQFF. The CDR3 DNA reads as TGTGCCAGCAGCTCAAGACAGGGGTACCACAATGAGCAGTTCTTC.

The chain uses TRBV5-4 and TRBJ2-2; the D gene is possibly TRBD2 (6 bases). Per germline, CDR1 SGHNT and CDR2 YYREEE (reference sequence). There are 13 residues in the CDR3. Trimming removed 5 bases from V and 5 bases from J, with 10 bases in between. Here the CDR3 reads CASRETSTGELFF. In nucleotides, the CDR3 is TGTGCCAGCAGGGAGACTAGTACCGGGGAGCTGTTTTTT.

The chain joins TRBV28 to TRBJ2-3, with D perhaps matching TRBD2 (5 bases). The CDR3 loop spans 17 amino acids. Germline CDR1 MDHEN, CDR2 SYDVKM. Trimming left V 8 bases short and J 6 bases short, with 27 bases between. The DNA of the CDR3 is TGTGCCAGCCACGAGGGAAACGCAAATAGACGGAGGGATACGCAGTATTTT. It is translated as CASHEGNANRRRDTQYF.

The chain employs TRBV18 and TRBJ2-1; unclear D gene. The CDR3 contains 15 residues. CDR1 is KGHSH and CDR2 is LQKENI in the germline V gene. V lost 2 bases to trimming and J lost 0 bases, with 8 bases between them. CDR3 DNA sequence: TGTGCCAGCTCACCAACTTCCCCCTCCTACAATGAGCAGTTCTTC. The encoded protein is CASSPTSPSYNEQFF.

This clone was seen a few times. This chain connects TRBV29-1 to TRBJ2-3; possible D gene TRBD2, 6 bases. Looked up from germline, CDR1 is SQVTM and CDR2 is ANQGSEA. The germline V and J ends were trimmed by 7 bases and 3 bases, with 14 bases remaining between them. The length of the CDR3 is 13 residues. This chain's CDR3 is CSAAGSGTDTQYF. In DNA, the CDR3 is TGCAGCGCGGCGGGATCGGGGACAGATACGCAGTATTTT.

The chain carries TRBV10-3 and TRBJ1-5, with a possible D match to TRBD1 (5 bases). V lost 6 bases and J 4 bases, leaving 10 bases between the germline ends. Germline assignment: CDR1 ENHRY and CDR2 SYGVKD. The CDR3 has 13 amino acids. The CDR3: CAIRRQINQPQHF. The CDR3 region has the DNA TGTGCCATCAGACGACAGATAAATCAGCCCCAGCATTTT.

The CDR3 protein is CAWSGVRGTETQYF. The CDR3 DNA is TGTGCCTGGAGTGGGGTCAGGGGGACAGAGACCCAGTACTTC. V usage is TRBV30 and J usage is TRBJ2-5; TRBD1 matches at 7 bases. Trimming cost V 1 base and J 4 bases; bases outside gene matches: 6. This CDR3 spans 14 amino acids. CDR1 and CDR2 (germline): GTSNPN, SVGIG (reference sequence).

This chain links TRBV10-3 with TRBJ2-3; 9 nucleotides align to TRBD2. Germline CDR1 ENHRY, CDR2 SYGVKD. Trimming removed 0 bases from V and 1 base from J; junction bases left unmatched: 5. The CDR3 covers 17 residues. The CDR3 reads CAISESGQRGGTDTQYF. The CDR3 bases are TGTGCCATCAGTGAGTCCGGGCAGCGGGGGGGCACAGATACGCAGTATTTT.

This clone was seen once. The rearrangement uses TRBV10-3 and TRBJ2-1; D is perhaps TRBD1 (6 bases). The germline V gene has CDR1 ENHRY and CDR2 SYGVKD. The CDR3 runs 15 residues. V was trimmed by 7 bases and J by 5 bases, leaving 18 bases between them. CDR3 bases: TGTGCCATCACCTCGGCCGCTACAGGGAACAATGAGCAGTTCTTC. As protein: CAITSAATGNNEQFF.

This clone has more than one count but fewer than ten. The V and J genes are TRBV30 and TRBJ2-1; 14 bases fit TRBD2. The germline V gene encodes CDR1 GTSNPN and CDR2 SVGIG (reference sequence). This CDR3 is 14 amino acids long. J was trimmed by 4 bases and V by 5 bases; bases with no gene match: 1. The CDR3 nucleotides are TGTGCCTGGGGACTAGCGGGAGGTTACAATGAGCAGTTCTTC. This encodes CAWGLAGGYNEQFF.

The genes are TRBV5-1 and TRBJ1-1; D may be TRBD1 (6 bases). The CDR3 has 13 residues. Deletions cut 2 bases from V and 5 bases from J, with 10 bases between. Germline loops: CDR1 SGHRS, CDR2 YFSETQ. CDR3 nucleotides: TGCGCCAGCAGCTTTTGGGGGCATACTGAAGCTTTCTTT. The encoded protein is CASSFWGHTEAFF.

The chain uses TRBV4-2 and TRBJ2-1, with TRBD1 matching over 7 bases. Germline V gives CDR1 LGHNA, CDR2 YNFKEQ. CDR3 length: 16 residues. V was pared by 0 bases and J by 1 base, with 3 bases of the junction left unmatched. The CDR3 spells CASSQEGTASYNEQFF. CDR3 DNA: TGTGCCAGCAGCCAAGAGGGGACAGCTTCCTACAATGAGCAGTTCTTC.

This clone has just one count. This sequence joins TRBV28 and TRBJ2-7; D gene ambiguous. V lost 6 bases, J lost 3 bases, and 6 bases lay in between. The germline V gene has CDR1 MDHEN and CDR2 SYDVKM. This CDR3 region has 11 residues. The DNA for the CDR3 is TGTGCCAGCAGAAACAGCTACGAGCAGTACTTC. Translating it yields CASRNSYEQYF. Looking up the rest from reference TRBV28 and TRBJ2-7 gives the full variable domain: DVKVTQSSRYLVKRTGEKVFLECVQDMDHENMFWYRQDPGLGLRLIYFSYDVKMKEKGDIPEGYSVSREKKERFSLILESASTNQTSMYLCASRNSYEQYFGPGTRLTVT.

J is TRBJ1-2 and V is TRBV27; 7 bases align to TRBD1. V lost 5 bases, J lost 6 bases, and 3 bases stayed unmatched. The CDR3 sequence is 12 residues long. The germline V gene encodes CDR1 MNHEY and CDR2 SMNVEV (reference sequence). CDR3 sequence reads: CASSGTEHGYTF. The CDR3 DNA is TGTGCCAGCAGTGGGACAGAGCATGGCTACACCTTC.